Shown below are 22 T cell receptor beta chains from a single sample sequenced in a study of graft-versus-host responses after intestinal transplantation. Sequencing was performed with immunoSEQ multiplex PCR; in TCRdb, only in-frame clones are kept and a portion is missing. The table has 57,000 or so clones, more than 75% seen once. This specimen consisted of PBMCs, obtained less than 130 days after intestinal transplantation. All receptors come from a human patient who received an intestinal transplant, so some T cells may come from the graft donor.

The genes are TRBV19 and TRBJ2-7; D is unresolved. The CDR3 sequence is 13 residues long. CDR1 LNHDA and CDR2 SQIVND come from the germline V gene (reference sequence). Trimming removed 3 bases at V and 3 bases at J, with 9 bases between. The CDR3 here is CASSIAAHYEQYF. The CDR3 DNA reads as TGTGCCAGTAGTATCGCCGCACACTACGAGCAGTACTTC.

The CDR3: CASSDPGGGRFYNEQFF. The CDR3 bases are TGTGCCAGCAGCGACCCGGGCGGGGGCCGCTTTTACAATGAGCAGTTCTTC. This chain connects TRBV7-9 to TRBJ2-1; possibly TRBD2 for D (7 bases). Germline CDR1 is SEHNR and CDR2 is FQNEAQ (reference sequence). Trimming removed 5 bases at V and 4 bases at J, with 21 bases between. This CDR3 has 17 amino acids.

V usage is TRBV6-6 and J usage is TRBJ2-3; TRBD1 matches 7 bases. The CDR3 is made up of 14 amino acids. Germline CDR1 is MNHNY and CDR2 is SVGAGI (reference sequence). Trimming took 4 bases from V and 2 from J; bases not matched to a gene: 3. The CDR3 sequence: CASSLDRNTDTQYF. DNA for the CDR3: TGTGCCAGCAGTTTGGACAGGAACACAGATACGCAGTATTTT.

This chain uses TRBV28 with TRBJ1-5, with D maybe TRBD1 (5 bases). Germline CDR1 is MDHEN and CDR2 is SYDVKM. Trimming cost V 8 bases and J 7 bases, with 24 bases left between them. This CDR3 has 16 residues. In DNA form, the CDR3 reads TGTGCCAGCGCGACCCTGGGGGGGGTCTTTCTCCAGCCCCAGCATTTT. It codes for CASATLGGVFLQPQHF.

J is TRBJ2-1 and V is TRBV6-5, with TRBD2 identical over 8 bases. Germline values: CDR1 MNHEY, CDR2 SVGAGI. After removal of 2 bases from V and 4 bases from J, the junction contained 4 bases not matched to a gene. This CDR3 is built from 15 residues. The DNA of the CDR3 is TGTGCCAGCAGTTACGCGGGAGGAGGGTACAATGAGCAGTTCTTC. Translating gives CASSYAGGGYNEQFF.

Written as DNA, the CDR3 is TGTGCCATCAGTGAGTCCCGGACAGGGGTGAATGAAAAACTGTTTTTT. Translating gives CAISESRTGVNEKLFF. The chain employs TRBV10-3 and TRBJ1-4, with 9 bases that match TRBD1. This CDR3 comprises 16 residues. Germline values: CDR1 ENHRY, CDR2 SYGVKD. The ends lost 0 bases at V and 5 bases at J; junction bases unmatched: 4.

In DNA form, the CDR3 reads TGCGCCAGCAGGAAGCCAGGGGGACGGGTGAATGAAAAACTGTTTTTT. It yields the protein CASRKPGGRVNEKLFF. This sequence joins TRBV4-1 and TRBJ1-4; 7 bases line up with TRBD1. The CDR3 covers 16 residues. From germline, CDR1 is MGHRA and CDR2 YSYEKL. V lost 6 bases to trimming and J lost 5 bases; unmatched junction nucleotides: 12.

This chain uses TRBV18 with TRBJ2-7; no clear D gene. Germline V CDR1 and CDR2: KGHSH, LQKENI. The CDR3 is 14 amino acids. Trimming cost V 0 bases and J 0 bases, with 6 bases left between them. CDR3 DNA sequence: TGTGCCAGCTCACCACCCGGAAGCTCCTACGAGCAGTACTTC. It codes for CASSPPGSSYEQYF.

V gene TRBV7-9 combines with J gene TRBJ1-4, with D uncertain. CDR1 and CDR2 (germline): SEHNR, FQNEAQ (reference sequence). The CDR3 contains 14 residues. The V and J ends lost 3 bases and 6 bases respectively, with 11 bases between them. CDR3 nucleotide sequence: TGTGCCAGCAGCTTCGGGTTTACAGATGAAAAACTGTTTTTT. Translated: CASSFGFTDEKLFF.

The chain is built from TRBV10-3 and TRBJ2-2, with D perhaps matching TRBD2 (5 bases). CDR1 is ENHRY, CDR2 SYGVKD, per germline. The germline V and J ends were trimmed by 7 bases and 7 bases, with 16 bases remaining between them. This CDR3 is built from 14 residues. The CDR3 nucleotides read TGTGCCATCATGCCTAGCCTCGGTAGCGGGGAGCTGTTTTTT. It encodes CAIMPSLGSGELFF.

This clone was detected only once. The chain recombines TRBV9 with TRBJ2-1; TRBD2 is a possible D gene (6 bases). This CDR3 spans 19 amino acids. V was trimmed by 3 bases and J by 9 bases, leaving 31 bases between them. Germline V gene lookup returns CDR1 SGDLS and CDR2 YYNGEE. This CDR3 is CASSDSHKSGRSVGGEQFF. The CDR3 nucleotides read TGTGCCAGCAGCGACTCCCACAAAAGCGGAAGGTCAGTCGGGGGTGAGCAGTTCTTC.

This clone was picked up one time. V usage is TRBV4-1 and J usage is TRBJ1-3; D gene unclear. V was shortened by 0 bases and J by 4 bases, with 16 bases between the two germline ends. This CDR3 comprises 17 residues. Germline V gene lookup returns CDR1 MGHRA and CDR2 YSYEKL. The CDR3 protein is CASSQDGLPTYGNTIYF. For the CDR3, the DNA is TGCGCCAGCAGCCAAGATGGTCTGCCGACCTACGGAAACACCATATATTTT.

The chain carries TRBV19 and TRBJ2-7, with TRBD1 identical over 9 bases. The ends lost 6 bases at V and 3 bases at J; junction bases unmatched: 9. This CDR3 has 15 residues. Germline values: CDR1 LNHDA, CDR2 SQIVND (reference sequence). The CDR3 region has the DNA TGTGCCAGTAGCCACCCGGGACAGGGATACTACGAGCAGTACTTC. Its protein is CASSHPGQGYYEQYF.

This sequence joins TRBV7-8 and TRBJ2-1, with 8 bases identical to TRBD2. The CDR3 sequence is 15 residues long. V gave up 2 bases and J gave up 2 bases; unmatched junction bases: 2. Germline V gene sequence: CDR1 SGHVS, CDR2 FQNEAQ. In DNA form, the CDR3 reads TGTGCCAGCAGCTTATCCGGGGGGGCCTACAATGAGCAGTTCTTC. This translates into CASSLSGGAYNEQFF. Looking up the rest from reference TRBV7-8 and TRBJ2-1 gives the full variable domain: GAGVSQSPRYKVAKRGQDVALRCDPISGHVSLFWYQQALGQGPEFLTYFQNEAQLDKSGLPSDRFFAERPEGSVSTLKIQRTQQEDSAVYLCASSLSGGAYNEQFFGPGTRLTVL.

V and J are TRBV5-5 and TRBJ1-1; maybe TRBD1 (6 bases). Germline V gene lookup returns CDR1 SGHKS and CDR2 YYEKEE (reference sequence). This CDR3 is 14 amino acids long. Trimming removed 4 bases at V and 0 bases at J, with 10 bases between. This CDR3 is CASSQTGMNTEAFF. CDR3 bases: TGTGCCAGCAGCCAGACAGGAATGAACACTGAAGCTTTCTTT.

The rearrangement uses TRBV7-9 and TRBJ2-7; 7 nucleotides match TRBD2. J lost 6 bases, V lost 5 bases, and 13 bases had no gene match. The CDR3 has 15 residues. CDR1 is SEHNR and CDR2 is FQNEAQ in the germline V gene (reference sequence). In DNA form, the CDR3 reads TGTGCCAGCAGCCCCCCGGACTGGGGGGGAGCCGAGCAGTACTTC. Translated: CASSPPDWGGAEQYF.

The rearrangement uses TRBV11-3 and TRBJ2-5, with 8 bases fitting TRBD1. The DNA end lines up better with TRBJ2-7; the J call may be wrong. This CDR3 contains 13 residues. Germline lookup yields CDR1 SGHNT and CDR2 YENEEA. CDR3 nucleotides: TGTGCCAGCAGCTTCCGGACAGGGAACGAGCAGTACTTC. This translates into CASSFRTGNEQYF.

This clone appeared once. V and J are TRBV28 and TRBJ2-2; TRBD2 aligns across 11 bases. Germline V gene sequence: CDR1 MDHEN, CDR2 SYDVKM. V dropped 8 bases and J dropped 5; count of bases not matched to a gene: 7. This CDR3 spans 15 amino acids. The CDR3 DNA sequence: TGTGCCAGCGAGGGGACTAGCGGCTCGACCGGGGAGCTGTTTTTT. Encoded protein: CASEGTSGSTGELFF.

This chain joins TRBV5-1 and TRBJ2-5; possibly TRBD1 for D (6 bases). Looked up from germline, CDR1 is SGHRS and CDR2 is YFSETQ. Trimming stripped 8 bases from V and 2 bases from J, with 7 bases between. The CDR3 extends over 11 amino acids. As DNA, the CDR3 is TGCGCCAGTGGACAGCAAGAGACCCAGTACTTC. Translation: CASGQQETQYF.

The chain links TRBV5-1 to TRBJ2-1; D remains unclear. V dropped 0 bases and J dropped 0 bases, with 10 bases sitting between them. Germline CDR1 reads SGHRS; CDR2 reads YFSETQ. This CDR3 is 16 amino acids long. The CDR3 is CASSLATSSSYNEQFF. The CDR3 nucleotides read TGCGCCAGCAGCTTGGCCACCTCCAGCTCCTACAATGAGCAGTTCTTC.

This clone has just one count. This chain joins TRBV4-1 and TRBJ2-3; TRBD1 agrees at 8 bases. The CDR3 totals 15 residues. Germline trimming cut 1 base from V and 4 bases from J; bases unmatched to any gene: 4. The germline gives CDR1 MGHRA, CDR2 YSYEKL. The CDR3 reads CASSQGRTGSDTQYF. The CDR3 bases are TGCGCCAGCAGCCAAGGTCGGACAGGGTCAGATACGCAGTATTTT.

The chain combines TRBV5-5 with TRBJ2-3, with D perhaps TRBD2 (6 bases). The CDR3 is 16 amino acids. Trimming cost V 0 bases and J 0 bases, with 11 bases left between them. From germline, CDR1 is SGHKS and CDR2 YYEKEE (reference sequence). Here the CDR3 reads CASSLAWDSSTDTQYF. CDR3 bases: TGTGCCAGCAGCTTGGCCTGGGACTCCAGCACAGATACGCAGTATTTT.